The entry below describes one T cell receptor beta chain. No antigen is known for it. The data are from a study of monozygotic twins with inflammatory bowel disease. Study observations and caveats: No single strong signal or clonotype associated with IBD was supported. Fewer clonotypes were shared with others by IBD patients than by healthy twins, especially with disease activity. Lower TCRbeta diversity (inverse Simpson) was seen in IBD patients than in healthy co-twins.

UMIs bearing a 6-nucleotide sample barcode were added through template switching. Each CDR3 protein gets one entry in TCRdb, which reprocessed the 5' RACE reads and gives no DNA. The table for this sample gives approximately 160,000 distinct CDR3 sequences. The sequencing input was blood. This receptor was identified in a human donor with ulcerative colitis or Crohn's disease, or a healthy co-twin of an affected twin (not recorded which).

CDR3: CASSLATNNQPQHF. The chain carries TRBV7-2 and TRBJ1-5. Germline V gene data show CDR1 as SGHTA and CDR2 as FQGNSA. The CDR3 is made up of 14 amino acids.